Sequencing of this TCR beta chain was carried out in a study of T-cell reconstitution after alpha-beta-depleted transplantation in children. Findings and caveats of the study: As was reported, about two months after transplant, alpha-beta T cells came from several hundred expanded graft clones. A year had passed since transplant, and T-cell counts and diversity by then came mostly from newly produced T cells. Where some patients showed high TCRbeta diversity at day 60, it came from recipient T cells and thymic progenitors that had survived.

From germline, CDR1 is DFQATT and CDR2 SNEGSKA (reference sequence). The CDR3 covers 15 residues. Deletions cut 5 bases from V and 7 bases from J, with 18 bases between. At least ten counts were recorded for this clonotype. Its target is unknown. Unique molecular identifiers were used in preparing the TCRbeta library. TCRdb recomputed calls from the PCR reads with MiXCR, one row per CDR3 protein. The sample yields about 240,000 distinct CDR3 sequences, more than 20% seen once. Source: PBMCs, taken before TCRalphabeta/CD19-depleted stem cell transplant. This receptor was identified in a girl aged 2 to 9 with Fanconi anemia, due to receive a stem cell transplant. V and J are TRBV20-1 and TRBJ1-6; D not resolved. Here the CDR3 DNA reads TGCAGTGCTTCTGCTTTTGATCAATTCAATTCACCCCTCCACTTT. Translation gives CSASAFDQFNSPLHF.